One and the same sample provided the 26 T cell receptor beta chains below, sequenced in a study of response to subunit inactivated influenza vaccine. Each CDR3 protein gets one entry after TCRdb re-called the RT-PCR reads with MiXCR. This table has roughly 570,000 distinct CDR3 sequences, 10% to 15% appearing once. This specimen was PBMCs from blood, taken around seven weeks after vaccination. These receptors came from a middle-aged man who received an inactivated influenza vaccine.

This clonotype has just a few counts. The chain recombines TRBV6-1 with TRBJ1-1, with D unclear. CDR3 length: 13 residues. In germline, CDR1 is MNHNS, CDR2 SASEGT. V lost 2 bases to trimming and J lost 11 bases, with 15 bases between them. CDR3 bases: TGTGCCAGCAGTGAAAGCAGGAGTGGTTCGGCTTTCTTT. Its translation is CASSESRSGSAFF.

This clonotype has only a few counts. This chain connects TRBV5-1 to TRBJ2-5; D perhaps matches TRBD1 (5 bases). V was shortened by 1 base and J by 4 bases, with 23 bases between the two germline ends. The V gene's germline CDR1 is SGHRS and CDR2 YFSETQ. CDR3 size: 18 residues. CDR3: CASSLNSQFGQGGETQYF. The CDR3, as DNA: TGCGCCAGCAGCTTGAATTCACAGTTCGGGCAGGGTGGAGAGACCCAGTACTTC.

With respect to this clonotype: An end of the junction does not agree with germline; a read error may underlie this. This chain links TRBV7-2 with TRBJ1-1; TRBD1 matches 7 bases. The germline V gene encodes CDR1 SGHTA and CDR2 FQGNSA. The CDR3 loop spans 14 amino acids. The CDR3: CASNLDRQGPEAFF. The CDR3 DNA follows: TGTGCCAGCAACTTAGATCGACAGGGCCCTGAAGCTTTCTTT.

CDR3 sequence (DNA): TGTGCCAGCAGTTGGGGACAGGGACTAACCTCCTACGAGCAGTACTTC. This gives the protein CASSWGQGLTSYEQYF. The V call is TRBV12-3 or TRBV12-4, the J call TRBJ2-7, with 9 bases fitting TRBD1. The CDR3 length is 16 residues. The V gene end was trimmed by 4 bases and the J gene end by 0 bases; junction bases not matched to a gene: 7.

DNA for the CDR3: TGTGCCAGCTCACCTACAAGCACCGGGGAGCTGTTTTTT. Encoded protein: CASSPTSTGELFF. The rearrangement uses TRBV18 and TRBJ2-2, with no clear D. The CDR3 has 13 amino acids. Germline CDR1 KGHSH, CDR2 LQKENI. Trimming stripped 3 bases from V and 4 bases from J, with 6 bases between.

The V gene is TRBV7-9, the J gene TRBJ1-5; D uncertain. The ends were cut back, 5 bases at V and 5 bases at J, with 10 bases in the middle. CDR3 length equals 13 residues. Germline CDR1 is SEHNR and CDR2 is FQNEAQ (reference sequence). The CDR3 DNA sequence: TGTGCCAGCAGCCAAGACGGTTATCAGCCCCAGCATTTT. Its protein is CASSQDGYQPQHF. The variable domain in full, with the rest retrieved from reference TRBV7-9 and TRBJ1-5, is DTGVSQNPRHKITKRGQNVTFRCDPISEHNRLYWYRQTLGQGPEFLTYFQNEAQLEKSRLLSDRFSAERPKGSFSTLEIQRTEQGDSAMYLCASSQDGYQPQHFGDGTRLSIL.

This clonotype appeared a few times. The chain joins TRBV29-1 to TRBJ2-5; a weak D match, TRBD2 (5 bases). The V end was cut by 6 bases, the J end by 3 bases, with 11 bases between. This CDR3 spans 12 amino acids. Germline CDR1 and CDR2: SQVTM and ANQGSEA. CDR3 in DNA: TGCAGCGTGCGAGGAGGAGAAGAGACCCAGTACTTC. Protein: CSVRGGEETQYF.

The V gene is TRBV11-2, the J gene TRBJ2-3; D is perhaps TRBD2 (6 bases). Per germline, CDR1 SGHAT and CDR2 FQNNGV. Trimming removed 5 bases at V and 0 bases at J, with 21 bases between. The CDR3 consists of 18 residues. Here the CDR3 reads CASSTPRGLAKSTDTQYF. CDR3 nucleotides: TGTGCCAGCAGCACCCCCCGCGGGCTAGCGAAAAGCACAGATACGCAGTATTTT.

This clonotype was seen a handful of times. The CDR3 nucleotides read TGTGCCAGCAGCCCCGGGACAGAGCGGGCCAATGAGCAGTTCTTC. Encoded protein: CASSPGTERANEQFF. V gene TRBV7-3 combines with J gene TRBJ2-1; perhaps TRBD1 as D (7 bases). Germline V CDR1 and CDR2: SGHTA, FQGTGA. This CDR3 is 15 amino acids long. Deletions cut 5 bases from V and 6 bases from J, with 17 bases between.

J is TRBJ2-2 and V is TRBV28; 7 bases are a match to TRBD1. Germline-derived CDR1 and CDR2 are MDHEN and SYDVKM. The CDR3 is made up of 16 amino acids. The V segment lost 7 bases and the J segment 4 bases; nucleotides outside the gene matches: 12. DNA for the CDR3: TGTGCCAGCAAATCACGACAGGGTGTTTCCACCGGGGAGCTGTTTTTT. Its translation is CASKSRQGVSTGELFF. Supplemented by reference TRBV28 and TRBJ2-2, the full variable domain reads DVKVTQSSRYLVKRTGEKVFLECVQDMDHENMFWYRQDPGLGLRLIYFSYDVKMKEKGDIPEGYSVSREKKERFSLILESASTNQTSMYLCASKSRQGVSTGELFFGEGSRLTVL.

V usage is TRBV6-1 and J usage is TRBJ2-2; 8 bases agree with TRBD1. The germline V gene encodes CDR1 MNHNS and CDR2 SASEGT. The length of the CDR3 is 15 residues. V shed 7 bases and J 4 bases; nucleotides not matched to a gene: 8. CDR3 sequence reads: CASTRQGSPTGELFF. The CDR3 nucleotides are TGTGCCAGCACCCGACAGGGGTCTCCCACCGGGGAGCTGTTTTTT.

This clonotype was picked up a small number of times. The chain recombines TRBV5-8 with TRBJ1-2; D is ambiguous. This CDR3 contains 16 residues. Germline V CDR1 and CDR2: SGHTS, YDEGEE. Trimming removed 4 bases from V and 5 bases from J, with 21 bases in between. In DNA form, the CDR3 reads TGTGCCAGCAGCCCCCCTTTTGCGGCTCATGCTTATGGCTACACCTTC. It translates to CASSPPFAAHAYGYTF.

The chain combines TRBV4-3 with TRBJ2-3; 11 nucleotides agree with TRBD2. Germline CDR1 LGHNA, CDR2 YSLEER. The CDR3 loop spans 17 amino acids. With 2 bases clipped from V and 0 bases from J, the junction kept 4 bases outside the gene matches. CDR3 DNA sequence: TGCGCCAGCAGCCAACTAGCGGGGGGCCTTAGCACAGATACGCAGTATTTT. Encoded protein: CASSQLAGGLSTDTQYF.

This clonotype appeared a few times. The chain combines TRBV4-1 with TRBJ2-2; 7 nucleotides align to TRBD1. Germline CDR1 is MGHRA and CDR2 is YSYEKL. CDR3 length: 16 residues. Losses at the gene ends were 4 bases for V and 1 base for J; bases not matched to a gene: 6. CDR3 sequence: CASSLGQIVNTGELFF. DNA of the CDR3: TGCGCCAGCAGCCTGGGACAGATCGTGAACACCGGGGAGCTGTTTTTT.

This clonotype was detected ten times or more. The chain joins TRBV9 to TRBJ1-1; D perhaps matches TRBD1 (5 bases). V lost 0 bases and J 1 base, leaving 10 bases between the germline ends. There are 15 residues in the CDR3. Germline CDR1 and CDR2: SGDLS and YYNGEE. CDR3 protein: CASSVVGGANTEAFF. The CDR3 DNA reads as TGTGCCAGCAGCGTAGTCGGAGGGGCGAACACTGAAGCTTTCTTT.

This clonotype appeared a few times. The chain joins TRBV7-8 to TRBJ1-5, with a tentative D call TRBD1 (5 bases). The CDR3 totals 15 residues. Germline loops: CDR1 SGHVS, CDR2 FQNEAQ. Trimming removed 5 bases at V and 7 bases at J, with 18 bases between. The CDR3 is CASSPYGQGHQPQHF. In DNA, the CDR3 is TGTGCCAGCAGCCCCTACGGCCAGGGTCACCAGCCCCAGCATTTT.

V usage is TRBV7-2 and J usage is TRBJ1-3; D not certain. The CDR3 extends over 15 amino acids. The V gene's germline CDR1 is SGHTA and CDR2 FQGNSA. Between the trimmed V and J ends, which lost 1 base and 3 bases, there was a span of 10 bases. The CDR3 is CASSLVGGLGNTIYF. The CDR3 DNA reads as TGTGCCAGCAGCTTAGTCGGCGGACTTGGAAACACCATATATTTT. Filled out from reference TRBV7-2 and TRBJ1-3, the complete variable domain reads GAGVSQSPSNKVTEKGKDVELRCDPISGHTALYWYRQSLGQGLEFLIYFQGNSAPDKSGLPSDRFSAERTGGSVSTLTIQRTQQEDSAVYLCASSLVGGLGNTIYFGEGSWLTVV.

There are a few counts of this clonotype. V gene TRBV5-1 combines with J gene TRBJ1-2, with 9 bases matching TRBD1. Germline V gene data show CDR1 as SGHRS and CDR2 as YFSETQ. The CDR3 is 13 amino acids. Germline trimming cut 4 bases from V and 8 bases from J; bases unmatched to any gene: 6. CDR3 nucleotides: TGCGCCAGCAGCAAGGGACAGGGTAAGGGCTACACCTTC. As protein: CASSKGQGKGYTF. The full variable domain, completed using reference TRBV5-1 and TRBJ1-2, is KAGVTQTPRYLIKTRGQQVTLSCSPISGHRSVSWYQQTPGQGLQFLFEYFSETQRNKGNFPGRFSGRQFSNSRSEMNVSTLELGDSALYLCASSKGQGKGYTFGSGTRLTVV.

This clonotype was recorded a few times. DNA for the CDR3: TGCAGTGAGATCCGGGACAGGGACAGTGAGCAGTTCTTC. It encodes CSEIRDRDSEQFF. The V gene is TRBV20-1, the J gene TRBJ2-1, with 9 bases aligning to TRBD1. The germline V gene has CDR1 DFQATT and CDR2 SNEGSKA (reference sequence). CDR3 length equals 13 residues. Trimming took 7 bases from V and 9 from J; bases not matched to a gene: 10.

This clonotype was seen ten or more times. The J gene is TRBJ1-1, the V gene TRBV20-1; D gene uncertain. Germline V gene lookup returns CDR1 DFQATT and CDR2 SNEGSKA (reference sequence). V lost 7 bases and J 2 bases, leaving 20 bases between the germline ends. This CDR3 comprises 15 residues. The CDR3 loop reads CSGHMALGRNTEAFF. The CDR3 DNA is TGCAGTGGTCATATGGCCCTTGGACGTAACACTGAAGCTTTCTTT.

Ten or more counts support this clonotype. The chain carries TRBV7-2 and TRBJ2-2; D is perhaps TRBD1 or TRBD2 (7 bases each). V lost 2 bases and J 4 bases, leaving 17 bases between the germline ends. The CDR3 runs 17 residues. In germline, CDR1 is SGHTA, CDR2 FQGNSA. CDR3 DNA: TGTGCCAGCAGCTTACGTATCGGCAGGGGGGGCACCGGGGAGCTGTTTTTT. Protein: CASSLRIGRGGTGELFF.

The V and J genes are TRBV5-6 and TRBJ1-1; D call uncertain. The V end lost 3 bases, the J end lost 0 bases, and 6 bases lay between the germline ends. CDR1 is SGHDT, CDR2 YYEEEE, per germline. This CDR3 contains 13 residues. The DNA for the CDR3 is TGTGCCAGCAGCTGGACCATGAACACTGAAGCTTTCTTT. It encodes CASSWTMNTEAFF.

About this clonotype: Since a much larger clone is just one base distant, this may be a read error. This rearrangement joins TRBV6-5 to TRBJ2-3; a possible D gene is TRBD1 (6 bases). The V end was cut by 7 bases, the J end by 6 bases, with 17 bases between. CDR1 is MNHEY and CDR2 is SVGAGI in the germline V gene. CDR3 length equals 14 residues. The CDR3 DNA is TGTGCCAGCATTTATTCCTACAGGGATGATACGCAGTATTTT. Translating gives CASIYSYRDDTQYF.

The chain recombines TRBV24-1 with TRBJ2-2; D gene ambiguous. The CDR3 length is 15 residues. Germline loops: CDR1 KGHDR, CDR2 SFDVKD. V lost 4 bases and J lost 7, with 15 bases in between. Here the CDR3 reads CATSETRLMGGELFF. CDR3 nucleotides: TGTGCCACCAGTGAAACACGGTTGATGGGCGGGGAGCTGTTTTTT.

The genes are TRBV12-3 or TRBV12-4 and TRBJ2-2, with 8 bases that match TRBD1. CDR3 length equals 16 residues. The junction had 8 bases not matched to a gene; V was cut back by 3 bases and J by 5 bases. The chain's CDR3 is CASSFRTGRLTGELFF. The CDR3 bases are TGTGCCAGCAGTTTTAGGACAGGGCGGCTGACCGGGGAGCTGTTTTTT.

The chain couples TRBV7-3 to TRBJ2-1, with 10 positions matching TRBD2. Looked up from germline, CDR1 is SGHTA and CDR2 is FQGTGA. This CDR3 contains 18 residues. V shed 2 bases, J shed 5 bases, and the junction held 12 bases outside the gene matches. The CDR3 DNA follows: TGTGCCAGCAGCTTATATCCGCTAGCGGGAGTATTCGACAATGAGCAGTTCTTC. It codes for CASSLYPLAGVFDNEQFF.